Below, 15 T cell receptor beta chains from the same sample are listed, as sequenced in a study of shared clonotypes between healthy human individuals. Assay used: immunoSEQ multiplex PCR; TCRdb lists only in-frame clones, some missing. The data show some 1,600,000 clones, approximately 98% seen once. Source material: naive CD4+ T cells sorted from blood. Subset noted: CD45RA+ positively selected. Source of these receptors: a man under 40 in good health.

The V gene is TRBV5-1, the J gene TRBJ2-3; the match to TRBD1 covers 7 bases. Germline assignment: CDR1 SGHRS and CDR2 YFSETQ. This CDR3 region has 16 residues. V gave up 4 bases and J gave up 2 bases; unmatched junction bases: 10. The CDR3 nucleotides read TGCGCCAGCAGCCCTCGACAGGGCGAAATCACAGATACGCAGTATTTT. Translating gives CASSPRQGEITDTQYF.

V is TRBV5-1 and J is TRBJ2-7, with a possible D match to TRBD1 (5 bases). The CDR3 runs to 15 residues. Germline values: CDR1 SGHRS, CDR2 YFSETQ. Trimming stripped 0 bases from V and 2 bases from J, with 12 bases between. DNA for the CDR3: TGCGCCAGCAGCTTGGGGGGCCCTACTACCTACGAGCAGTACTTC. Amino acids: CASSLGGPTTYEQYF.

The rearrangement joins TRBV28 to TRBJ1-5; TRBD1 might be the D (5 bases). Trimming removed 6 bases from V and 9 bases from J, with 15 bases in between. The CDR3 length is 13 residues. The germline CDR1 and CDR2 sequences are MDHEN and SYDVKM. Here the CDR3 reads CASSPGGLRPQHF. The DNA of the CDR3 is TGTGCCAGCAGCCCGGGGGGACTGAGGCCCCAGCATTTT.

This chain connects TRBV5-3 to TRBJ2-2, with 8 positions matching TRBD2. TRBV5-3 is noted as an ORF with a role that remains uncertain. With 4 bases clipped from V and 1 base from J, the junction kept 12 bases outside the gene matches. The CDR3 is made up of 18 amino acids. The CDR3 DNA reads TGTGCCAGAAGCCGATTCCACCGAGCGGGAGAGAACACCGGGGAGCTGTTTTTT. Amino acid sequence: CARSRFHRAGENTGELFF.

The chain has TRBV7-2 and TRBJ2-1; TRBD2 is a possible D gene (7 bases). This CDR3 is built from 16 residues. CDR1 is SGHTA and CDR2 is FQGNSA in the germline V gene. The V gene lost 1 base and the J gene lost 7 bases, with 17 bases spanning the gap. CDR3 nucleotides: TGTGCCAGCAGCTTAGTTGCGGGGGCGTTGGGAAATGAGCAGTTCTTC. It is translated as CASSLVAGALGNEQFF.

V is TRBV7-9 and J is TRBJ1-4, with D hard to call. The CDR3 has 15 residues. The V end lost 5 bases, the J end lost 2 bases, and 12 bases lay between the germline ends. Germline V lookup: CDR1 SEHNR, CDR2 FQNEAQ (reference sequence). CDR3 protein: CASSVGAGTNEKLFF. The CDR3 nucleotides are TGTGCCAGCAGCGTAGGAGCTGGTACTAATGAAAAACTGTTTTTT.

The CDR3 region is CASSPIVGAGELFF. CDR3 nucleotides: TGTGCCAGCAGCCCTATCGTGGGAGCCGGGGAGCTGTTTTTT. The V gene is TRBV11-2, the J gene TRBJ2-2, with D possibly being TRBD2 (5 bases). Germline-derived CDR1 and CDR2 are SGHAT and FQNNGV. This CDR3 contains 14 residues. V lost 5 bases, J lost 6 bases, and 13 bases lay in between. Complete variable domain (other parts from reference TRBV11-2 and TRBJ2-2): EAGVAQSPRYKIIEKRQSVAFWCNPISGHATLYWYQQILGQGPKLLIQFQNNGVVDDSQLPKDRFSAERLKGVDSTLKIQPAKLEDSAVYLCASSPIVGAGELFFGEGSRLTVL.

The chain links TRBV7-6 to TRBJ1-4, with D uncertain. V lost 2 bases to trimming and J lost 6 bases, with 13 bases between them. This CDR3 is built from 15 residues. Germline V gives CDR1 SGHVS, CDR2 FNYEAQ. CDR3 loop: CASSLFVGPDEKLFF. The CDR3 nucleotides read TGTGCCAGCAGCTTATTTGTAGGTCCGGATGAAAAACTGTTTTTT.

The rearrangement joins TRBV10-3 to TRBJ1-4; possibly TRBD1 for D (5 bases). Germline V gene lookup returns CDR1 ENHRY and CDR2 SYGVKD. The CDR3 contains 14 residues. The V and J ends lost 2 bases and 5 bases respectively, with 9 bases between them. DNA of the CDR3: TGTGCCATCAGTGAGCGGGGGGTGAATGAAAAACTGTTTTTT. This codes for CAISERGVNEKLFF.

The chain employs TRBV5-1 and TRBJ2-7; tentatively, D is TRBD2 (6 bases). Per the germline V gene, CDR1 is SGHRS and CDR2 is YFSETQ. V was clipped by 0 bases and J by 6 bases, with 16 bases between them. CDR3 length: 15 residues. The CDR3 reads CASSLARLDRSEQYF. CDR3 coding DNA: TGCGCCAGCAGCTTGGCCAGACTAGACCGGAGCGAGCAGTACTTC.

This sequence joins TRBV5-1 and TRBJ2-7; no firm D call. This CDR3 is 15 amino acids long. Germline CDR1 is SGHRS and CDR2 is YFSETQ. The V end was cut by 0 bases, the J end by 3 bases, with 13 bases between. CDR3 amino acids: CASSLGVIWDYEQYF. The CDR3 region has the DNA TGCGCCAGCAGCTTGGGCGTAATCTGGGACTACGAGCAGTACTTC.

The chain joins TRBV6-5 to TRBJ2-7; 9 bases line up with TRBD2. The CDR3 is 15 residues long. Germline V gives CDR1 MNHEY, CDR2 SVGAGI. Trimming cost V 4 bases and J 0 bases; bases outside gene matches: 4. CDR3 protein: CASSSTSGVSYEQYF. The CDR3 nucleotides are TGTGCCAGCAGTTCGACTAGCGGAGTCTCCTACGAGCAGTACTTC.

The gene calls are TRBV10-1 and TRBJ2-1, with 10 bases fitting TRBD2. The V segment lost 6 bases and the J segment 1 base; nucleotides outside the gene matches: 9. Germline V gene sequence: CDR1 WNHNN, CDR2 SYGVQD (reference sequence). The CDR3 sequence is 17 residues long. The CDR3 DNA sequence: TGCGCCAGCAGACTAGCGGGATTTAGAACATCCTACAATGAGCAGTTCTTC. Protein sequence: CASRLAGFRTSYNEQFF.

This clone was found once. The genes are TRBV28 and TRBJ2-7, with D unresolved. CDR3 length: 13 amino acids. V was cut by 5 bases and J by 5 bases, with 13 bases left in between. Germline V gene lookup returns CDR1 MDHEN and CDR2 SYDVKM. Here the CDR3 reads CASSPNLRDEQYF. CDR3 bases: TGTGCCAGCAGTCCCAATCTTAGAGACGAGCAGTACTTC.

This chain uses TRBV21-1 with TRBJ1-5. TRBV21-1 is a documented pseudogene. The CDR3 runs to 17 residues. The chain's CDR3 is CASSKNPAGCSNQPQHF. The CDR3 DNA is TGTGCCAGCAGCAAAAATCCGGCGGGGTGTAGCAATCAGCCCCAGCATTTT.